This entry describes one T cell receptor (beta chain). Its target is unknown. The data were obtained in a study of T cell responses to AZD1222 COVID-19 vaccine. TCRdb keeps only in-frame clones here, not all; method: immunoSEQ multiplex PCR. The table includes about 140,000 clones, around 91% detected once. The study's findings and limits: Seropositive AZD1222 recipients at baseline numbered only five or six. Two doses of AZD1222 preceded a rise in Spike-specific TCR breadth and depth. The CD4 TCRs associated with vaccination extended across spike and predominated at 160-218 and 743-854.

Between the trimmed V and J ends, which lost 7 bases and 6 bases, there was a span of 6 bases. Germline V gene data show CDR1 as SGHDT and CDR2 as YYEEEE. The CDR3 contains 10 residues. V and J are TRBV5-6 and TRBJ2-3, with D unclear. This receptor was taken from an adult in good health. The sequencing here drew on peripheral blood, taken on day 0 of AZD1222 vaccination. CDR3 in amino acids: CASPPDTQYF. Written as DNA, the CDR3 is TGTGCCAGCCCCCCTGATACGCAGTATTTT.